These T cell receptor beta chains were read from a single sample in a study of T cell responses to AZD1222 COVID-19 vaccine. Generated by immunoSEQ multiplex PCR, the TCRdb table keeps only in-frame clones and is missing some. This table has about 93,000 clones, 80% to 90% appearing once. The starting material was peripheral blood, obtained on day 0 of AZD1222 vaccination. Receptors originate from an adult in good health. Both conserved end residues are part of each CDR3. Each record gives: J gene, V gene, D gene, clone size, CDR3 protein, CDR3 DNA. A D gene is named only where the DNA matches it firmly. Rows give clone size only sometimes, using once, few, many, or a class for an expanded clone.

J gene: TRBJ1-1
V gene: TRBV2
D gene: TRBD1
clone size: -
CDR3 protein: CATIGGTGATGAEAFF
CDR3 DNA: TGTGCCACCATTGGAGGGACAGGGGCGACCGGCGCTGAAGCTTTCTTT

J gene: TRBJ1-4
V gene: TRBV4-3
D gene: -
clone size: once
CDR3 protein: CASSQDPQGKLFF
CDR3 DNA: TGCGCCAGCAGCCAAGATCCGCAGGGAAAACTGTTTTTT

J gene: TRBJ2-6
V gene: TRBV30
D gene: -
clone size: once
CDR3 protein: CAGRGNSGANVLTF
CDR3 DNA: TGTGCCGGTCGGGGGAACTCTGGGGCCAACGTCCTGACTTTC

J gene: TRBJ1-3
V gene: TRBV29-1
D gene: -
clone size: -
CDR3 protein: CSVRGEGNTIYF
CDR3 DNA: TGCAGCGTTAGGGGAGAAGGAAACACCATATATTTT

J gene: TRBJ2-7
V gene: TRBV7-9
D gene: TRBD1
clone size: -
CDR3 protein: CASSSPGQGAREQYF
CDR3 DNA: TGTGCCAGCAGCTCGCCGGGACAGGGGGCGCGGGAGCAGTACTTC

J gene: TRBJ2-3
V gene: TRBV5-6
D gene: TRBD2
clone size: -
CDR3 protein: CASSRRLAGTDTQYF
CDR3 DNA: TGTGCCAGCAGCAGAAGACTAGCGGGCACAGATACGCAGTATTTT

J gene: TRBJ2-6
V gene: TRBV19
D gene: -
clone size: few
CDR3 protein: CASRDRRGSGANVLTF
CDR3 DNA: TGTGCCAGTAGGGATCGCAGGGGCTCTGGGGCCAACGTCCTGACTTTC

J gene: TRBJ2-2
V gene: TRBV6-2/TRBV6-3
D gene: -
clone size: -
CDR3 protein: CASSSTSGGELFF
CDR3 DNA: TGTGCCAGCAGCTCTACGTCCGGCGGGGAGCTGTTTTTT

J gene: TRBJ1-5
V gene: TRBV5-6
D gene: TRBD1
clone size: -
CDR3 protein: CASSLAGGGNQPQHF
CDR3 DNA: TGTGCCAGCAGCTTGGCAGGGGGAGGCAATCAGCCCCAGCATTTT

J gene: TRBJ1-2
V gene: TRBV4-3
D gene: -
clone size: -
CDR3 protein: CASSPAGGRGYTF
CDR3 DNA: TGCGCCAGCAGCCCCGCGGGGGGTCGAGGCTACACCTTC

J gene: TRBJ1-1
V gene: TRBV7-9
D gene: TRBD1
clone size: -
CDR3 protein: CASSLRDSDTEAFF
CDR3 DNA: TGTGCCAGCAGCCTCCGGGACAGCGACACTGAAGCTTTCTTT

J gene: TRBJ2-3
V gene: TRBV29-1
D gene: -
clone size: -
CDR3 protein: CSTSGRTSTDTQYF
CDR3 DNA: TGCAGCACCTCGGGACGGACATCCACAGATACGCAGTATTTT